The clone carrying this T cell receptor beta chain was observed at least ten times. Its antigen is still unknown. The V gene lost 5 bases and the J gene lost 3 bases, with 13 bases spanning the gap. Germline loops: CDR1 MNHEY, CDR2 SVGAGI. This CDR3 is built from 14 residues. This sample stems from a study of Graves' ophthalmopathy and Graves' hyperthyroidism. The authors amplified TCR beta CDR3 regions, and they did so from RNA transcripts for repertoire sequencing. RT-PCR with HTBI primers came first, then second-round multiplex PCR. TCRdb recomputed calls from the multiplex PCR reads with MiXCR, one row per CDR3 protein. The sample holds 450,000 to 600,000 distinct CDR3 sequences, under 45% seen once. People with hyperthyroidism were aged 18 to 65 and newly diagnosed, under 2 months' duration. Regarding the study as a whole: The model achieved under 71% sensitivity and roughly 72% specificity for ophthalmopathy progression. A model built from 13 signatures distinguished ophthalmopathy from stable hyperthyroidism with about 86% sensitivity and approximately 82% specificity.

The V call is TRBV6-5, the J call TRBJ1-1; D is undetermined. Sequenced material: peripheral blood or thyroid tissue (not recorded which). This sequence was found in an adult man with Graves' hyperthyroidism. The CDR3 here is CASSKRVTDTEAFF. CDR3 coding DNA: TGTGCCAGCAGTAAGCGGGTTACTGACACTGAAGCTTTCTTT.